The entry below describes one T cell receptor beta chain. Its antigen is undetermined. This sample was included in a study of cytomegalovirus exposure and HLA in healthy donors. Findings of the study overall: There were 160 or so TCR beta chains listed as cytomegalovirus-associated. The tendency of first-cohort TCR clusters to co-occur in the approximately 120 validation repertoires was identified by a subsequent analysis. Using the classifier, cytomegalovirus status was reportedly diagnosed with high specificity and sensitivity.

Measured with immunoSEQ multiplex PCR; TCRdb has only the in-frame clones, and not every one. The sample comprises fewer than 90,000 clones, about 96% of which are singletons, and around 1.6% rests with the top ten. CDR3 size: 15 residues. From germline, CDR1 is MNHEY and CDR2 SVGAGI. V dropped 8 bases and J dropped 4; count of bases not matched to a gene: 12. The study drew the donors from its approximately 110-subject validation cohort, separate from the 666-subject first cohort. The V gene is TRBV6-5, the J gene TRBJ2-7; 9 bases are a match to TRBD1. Sequenced input: PBMCs. The sequence was obtained from a man younger than 35 in good health and CMV-seropositive. The CDR3 region has the DNA TGTGCCAGCTTTCCCCTACAGGGGGCAAGATACGAGCAGTACTTC. Translating gives CASFPLQGARYEQYF.